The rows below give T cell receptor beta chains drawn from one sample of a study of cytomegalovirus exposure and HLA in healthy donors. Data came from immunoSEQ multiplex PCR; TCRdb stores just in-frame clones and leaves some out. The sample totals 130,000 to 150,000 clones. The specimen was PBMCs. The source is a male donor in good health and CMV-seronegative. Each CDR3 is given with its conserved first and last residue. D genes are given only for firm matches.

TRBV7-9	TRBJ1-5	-	CASSSIGQGNNQPQHF	TGTGCCAGCAGCTCCATTGGGCAGGGGAACAATCAGCCCCAGCATTTT
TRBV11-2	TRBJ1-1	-	CASSLARGAVTEAFF	TGTGCCAGCAGCTTAGCGCGGGGGGCGGTCACTGAAGCTTTCTTT
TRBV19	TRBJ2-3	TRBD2	CASSRPSGRNTDTQYF	TGTGCCAGTAGTCGCCCTAGCGGGAGGAACACAGATACGCAGTATTTT
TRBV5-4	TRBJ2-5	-	CASSLGPLFAGRQETQYF	TGTGCCAGCAGCTTGGGGCCCCTCTTCGCGGGGAGGCAAGAGACCCAGTACTTC
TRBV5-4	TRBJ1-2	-	CASSLLGGGYTF	TGTGCCAGCAGCCTCTTGGGGGGTGGCTACACCTTC
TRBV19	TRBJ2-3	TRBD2	CASSLPGLAGANPHTQYF	TGTGCCAGTAGTCTCCCGGGACTAGCGGGAGCAAACCCACATACGCAGTATTTT
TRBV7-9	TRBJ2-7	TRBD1	CASSPRTGTHEQYF	TGTGCCAGCAGCCCCCGGACAGGGACCCACGAGCAGTACTTC
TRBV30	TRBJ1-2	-	CAWSAARVDGYTF	TGTGCCTGGAGTGCGGCCAGGGTGGATGGCTACACCTTC
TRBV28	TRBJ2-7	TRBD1	CASSPGQPLPGQYF	TGTGCCAGCAGTCCGGGACAGCCCCTCCCCGGGCAGTACTTC
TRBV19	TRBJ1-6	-	CASSIMGSSYNSPLHF	TGTGCCAGTAGTATAATGGGGAGCTCCTATAATTCACCCCTCCACTTT
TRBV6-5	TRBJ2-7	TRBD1	CASRPRLDRGPGQYF	TGTGCCAGCAGGCCGAGGCTGGACAGGGGGCCAGGGCAGTACTTC
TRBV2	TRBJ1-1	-	CASSEYRAEAFF	TGTGCCAGCAGTGAATACAGAGCTGAAGCTTTCTTT
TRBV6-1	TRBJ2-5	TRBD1	CASSELNRDRQETQYF	TGTGCCAGCAGTGAACTGAACCGGGACAGACAAGAGACCCAGTACTTC
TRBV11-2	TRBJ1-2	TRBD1	CASSFWDRNGYTF	TGTGCCAGCAGCTTTTGGGACAGGAACGGCTACACCTTC
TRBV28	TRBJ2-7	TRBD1	CASIQGANTYEQYF	TGTGCCAGCATTCAGGGGGCAAACACCTACGAGCAGTACTTC
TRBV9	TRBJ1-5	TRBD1	CASSVGWGDSLNQPQHF	TGTGCCAGCAGCGTAGGTTGGGGGGACAGCCTCAATCAGCCCCAGCATTTT
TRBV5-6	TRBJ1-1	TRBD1	CASNTGGRDTEAFF	TGTGCCAGCAACACAGGGGGCAGGGACACTGAAGCTTTCTTT
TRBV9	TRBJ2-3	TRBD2	CASGGLAVTDTQYF	TGTGCCAGCGGGGGACTAGCGGTCACAGATACGCAGTATTTT
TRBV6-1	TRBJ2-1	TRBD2	CASSALGLAGGGNEQFF	TGTGCCAGCAGTGCACTGGGACTAGCGGGGGGAGGCAATGAGCAGTTCTTC
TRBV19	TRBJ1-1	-	CASTPTGNTEAFF	TGTGCCAGTACCCCAACGGGGAACACTGAAGCTTTCTTT
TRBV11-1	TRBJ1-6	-	CASSPRDKALNNSPLHF	TGTGCCAGCAGCCCTCGGGACAAGGCACTTAATAATTCACCCCTCCACTTT
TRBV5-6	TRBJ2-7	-	CASSFSGPTYEQYF	TGTGCCAGCAGCTTTTCAGGGCCTACCTACGAGCAGTACTTC
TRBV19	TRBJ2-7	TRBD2	CASRQTSGSSYEQYF	TGTGCCAGTAGACAAACTAGCGGGAGCTCCTACGAGCAGTACTTC
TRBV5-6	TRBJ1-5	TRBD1	CASSLGDRGNQPQHF	TGTGCCAGCAGCTTGGGGGACAGGGGAAATCAGCCCCAGCATTTT
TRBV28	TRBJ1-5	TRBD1	CASSFRQGTGNQPQHF	TGTGCCAGCAGTTTTAGGCAGGGGACAGGTAATCAGCCCCAGCATTTT
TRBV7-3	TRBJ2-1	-	CASSFGGGQNEQFF	TGTGCCAGCAGCTTTGGGGGGGGGCAGAATGAGCAGTTCTTC
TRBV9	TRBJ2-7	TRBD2	CASSFGGGGYEQYF	TGTGCCAGCAGCTTCGGGGGGGGAGGATACGAGCAGTACTTC
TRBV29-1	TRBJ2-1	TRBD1	CSVKTGGRYNEQFF	TGCAGTGTAAAAACAGGGGGTAGGTACAATGAGCAGTTCTTC
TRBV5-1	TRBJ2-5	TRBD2	CASSLARLAGGQETQYF	TGCGCCAGCAGCTTGGCCAGACTAGCGGGGGGCCAAGAGACCCAGTACTTC
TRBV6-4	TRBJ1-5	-	CASSPAGGDQPQHF	TGTGCCAGCAGTCCCGCGGGGGGAGATCAGCCCCAGCATTTT
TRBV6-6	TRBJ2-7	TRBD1	CASRILTGTGEQYF	TGTGCCAGCAGGATTCTGACAGGGACGGGCGAGCAGTACTTC
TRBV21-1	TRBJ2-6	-	CASSISRSGANVLTF	TGTGCCAGCAGCATAAGTCGGTCTGGGGCCAACGTCCTGACTTTC
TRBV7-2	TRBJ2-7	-	CASSLTSQGGYEQYF	TGTGCCAGCAGCTTGACCTCCCAAGGGGGATACGAGCAGTACTTC
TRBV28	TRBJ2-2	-	CASSETGTHNTGELFF	TGTGCCAGCAGCGAGACCGGGACTCACAACACCGGGGAGCTGTTTTTT
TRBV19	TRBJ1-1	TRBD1	CASSTSGTGATEAFF	TGTGCCAGTAGTACTTCCGGGACAGGGGCCACTGAAGCTTTCTTT
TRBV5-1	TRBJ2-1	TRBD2	CASSLVRLAGGEHNEQFF	TGCGCCAGCAGCTTGGTCCGACTAGCGGGAGGGGAACACAATGAGCAGTTCTTC
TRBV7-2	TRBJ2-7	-	CASSFPPRVEGGGAYEQYF	TGTGCCAGCAGCTTCCCCCCCAGGGTGGAGGGTGGCGGAGCCTACGAGCAGTACTTC
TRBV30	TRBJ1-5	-	CAWTGNSNQPQHF	TGTGCCTGGACAGGTAATAGCAATCAGCCCCAGCATTTT
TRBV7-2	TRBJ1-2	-	CASSLGGEGGYTF	TGTGCCAGCAGCTTAGGTGGCGAGGGAGGCTACACCTTC
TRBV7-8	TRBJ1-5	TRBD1	CASNDGTGDGQPQHF	TGTGCCAGCAACGACGGGACAGGGGATGGACAGCCCCAGCATTTT
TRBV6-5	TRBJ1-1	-	CASSRQGTPYTEAFF	TGTGCCAGCAGTCGTCAGGGGACACCATACACTGAAGCTTTCTTT
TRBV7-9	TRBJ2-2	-	CASSLPGTGELFF	TGTGCCAGCAGCTTACCCGGGACCGGGGAGCTGTTTTTT